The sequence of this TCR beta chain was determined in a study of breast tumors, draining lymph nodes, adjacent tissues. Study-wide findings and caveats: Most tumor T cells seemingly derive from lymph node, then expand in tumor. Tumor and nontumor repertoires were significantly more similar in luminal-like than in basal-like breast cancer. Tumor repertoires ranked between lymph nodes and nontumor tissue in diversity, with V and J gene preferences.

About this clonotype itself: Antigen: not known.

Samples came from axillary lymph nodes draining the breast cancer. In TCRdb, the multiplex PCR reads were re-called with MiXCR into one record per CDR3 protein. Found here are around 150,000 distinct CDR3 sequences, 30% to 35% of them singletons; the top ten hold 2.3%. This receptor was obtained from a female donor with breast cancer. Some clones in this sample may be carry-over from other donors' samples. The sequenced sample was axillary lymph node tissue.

The CDR3 loop reads CASSSARSGYTF. In DNA form, the CDR3 reads TGTGCCAGTAGTAGCGCCCGGAGTGGCTACACCTTC. The chain has TRBV19 and TRBJ1-2; D gene uncertain. V was shortened by 4 bases and J by 7 bases, with 10 bases between the two germline ends. Germline CDR1 is LNHDA and CDR2 is SQIVND (reference sequence). CDR3 length equals 12 residues. Looking up the rest from reference TRBV19 and TRBJ1-2 gives the full variable domain: DGGITQSPKYLFRKEGQNVTLSCEQNLNHDAMYWYRQDPGQGLRLIYYSQIVNDFQKGDIAEGYSVSREKKESFPLTVTSAQKNPTAFYLCASSSARSGYTFGSGTRLTVV.